A selection of T cell receptor beta chains follows, all from one sample in a study of T cell responses to AZD1222 COVID-19 vaccine. The assay was immunoSEQ multiplex PCR, and TCRdb's table has in-frame clones only and misses some. The sample lists 150,000 or so clones; less than 90% were seen once. The sample here was peripheral blood, taken on day 0 of AZD1222 vaccination. The source is an adult in good health. Both conserved end residues are part of each CDR3. The D gene is left open where the match is weak. Part of the rows lack a size; the others show once, few, many or a class for expanded clones.

j_call | d_call | clone_size | v_call | cdr3_aa | cdr3_nt
TRBJ1-2 | - | - | TRBV5-6 | CASSLIQPYGYTF | TGTGCCAGCAGCTTGATACAGCCCTATGGCTACACCTTC
TRBJ2-5 | - | - | TRBV10-3 | CAISELGGGETQYF | TGTGCCATCAGCGAATTGGGGGGCGGGGAGACCCAGTACTTC
TRBJ2-7 | - | - | TRBV5-5 | CASSDSTSYEQYF | TGTGCCAGCAGTGACAGTACCTCCTACGAGCAGTACTTC
TRBJ2-5 | - | - | TRBV6-5 | CASRRLGVETQYF | TGTGCCAGCAGGCGACTAGGGGTAGAGACCCAGTACTTC
TRBJ2-1 | - | - | TRBV5-1 | CASSPPQPGPNEQFF | TGCGCCAGCAGCCCTCCCCAACCGGGGCCCAATGAGCAGTTCTTC
TRBJ2-2 | TRBD2 | - | TRBV5-1 | CASSSSGVLAGELFF | TGCGCCAGCAGCTCTAGCGGGGTTCTGGCGGGGGAGCTGTTTTTT
TRBJ2-2 | - | - | TRBV5-1 | CASRPGTTNTGELFF | TGCGCCAGCCGTCCCGGGACAACAAACACCGGGGAGCTGTTTTTT
TRBJ1-1 | - | - | TRBV29-1 | CSVTGFSTEAFF | TGCAGCGTTACAGGGTTTTCCACTGAAGCTTTCTTT
TRBJ1-2 | TRBD1 | - | TRBV4-3 | CASSQTGVQMTAYGYTF | TGCGCCAGCAGCCAAACAGGGGTACAAATGACCGCCTATGGCTACACCTTC
TRBJ1-1 | TRBD1 | - | TRBV5-1 | CASTPQQGAEAFF | TGCGCCAGCACACCACAACAGGGGGCTGAAGCTTTCTTT
TRBJ2-2 | TRBD1 | - | TRBV5-1 | CASSYGTGITGELFF | TGCGCCAGCAGCTACGGGACAGGGATTACCGGGGAGCTGTTTTTT
TRBJ1-2 | TRBD1 | - | TRBV29-1 | CSVEDVVGTGAAGVYGYTF | TGCAGCGTTGAAGATGTGGTTGGGACAGGGGCCGCTGGAGTCTATGGCTACACCTTC
TRBJ1-5 | TRBD1 | - | TRBV19 | CASSLRTGGSGNQPQHF | TGTGCCAGTAGTCTTAGGACAGGGGGCTCGGGCAATCAGCCCCAGCATTTT
TRBJ1-1 | TRBD1 | - | TRBV10-3 | CAISEGQGPTEAFF | TGTGCCATCAGTGAGGGACAGGGCCCCACTGAAGCTTTCTTT
TRBJ2-7 | TRBD1 | - | TRBV28 | CASSSTGGSYEQYF | TGTGCCAGCAGTTCGACAGGGGGCTCCTACGAGCAGTACTTC
TRBJ2-7 | TRBD1 | - | TRBV7-2 | CASSQTGGSQDEQYF | TGTGCCAGCAGCCAAACAGGGGGCTCTCAGGACGAGCAGTACTTC
TRBJ1-2 | - | - | TRBV19 | CASSIDRSNYGYTF | TGTGCCAGTAGTATAGACAGGTCTAACTATGGCTACACCTTC
TRBJ1-3 | TRBD1 | - | TRBV5-6 | CASSWPTGGKRGNTIYF | TGTGCCAGCAGCTGGCCGACAGGGGGCAAAAGGGGAAACACCATATATTTT
TRBJ1-6 | - | - | TRBV4-3 | CASSQDLQIRSPLHF | TGCGCCAGCAGCCAAGATCTACAGATCCGCTCACCCCTCCACTTT
TRBJ2-2 | TRBD2 | - | TRBV5-1 | CASSPSGGTGELFF | TGCGCCAGCAGCCCTAGCGGGGGCACCGGGGAGCTGTTTTTT
TRBJ2-2 | TRBD1 | - | TRBV5-4 | CASSLFSQGAFATGELFF | TGTGCCAGCAGCTTGTTTTCTCAGGGGGCGTTTGCCACCGGGGAGCTGTTTTTT
TRBJ2-7 | TRBD2 | - | TRBV5-4 | CASSLSLVGGNEQYF | TGTGCCAGCAGCTTGTCGCTAGTGGGAGGGAATGAGCAGTACTTC
TRBJ2-1 | TRBD1 | - | TRBV9 | CASTWTGGSYNEQFF | TGTGCCAGCACTTGGACAGGGGGGTCCTACAATGAGCAGTTCTTC
TRBJ2-3 | - | - | TRBV2 | CASSEGVTQYF | TGTGCCAGCAGTGAAGGGGTTACGCAGTATTTT
TRBJ2-3 | TRBD2 | - | TRBV15 | CATSLAGRADTQYF | TGTGCCACCAGTTTAGCGGGGAGGGCAGATACGCAGTATTTT
TRBJ2-1 | - | - | TRBV27 | CASSLSVRPYNEQFF | TGTGCCAGCAGTTTAAGTGTGAGACCCTACAATGAGCAGTTCTTC
TRBJ2-2 | - | - | TRBV7-3 | CASSFSSVATGELFF | TGTGCCAGCAGCTTCTCTAGCGTAGCCACCGGGGAGCTGTTTTTT
TRBJ2-3 | TRBD1 | - | TRBV19 | CASSPDRGTDTQYF | TGTGCCAGTAGTCCCGACAGGGGCACAGATACGCAGTATTTT
TRBJ1-5 | TRBD1 | - | TRBV19 | CASSRGQGYQPQHF | TGTGCCAGTAGTAGGGGACAGGGATATCAGCCCCAGCATTTT
TRBJ1-2 | TRBD1 | - | TRBV5-1 | CASSPNTGDSSYGYTF | TGCGCCAGCAGCCCTAATACAGGGGATTCCAGCTATGGCTACACCTTC
TRBJ1-3 | - | once | TRBV7-2 | CASRIGGDGNTIYF | TGTGCCAGCAGAATAGGAGGGGACGGAAACACCATATATTTT
TRBJ1-3 | TRBD1 | - | TRBV2 | CARGGQDSGNTIYF | TGTGCCAGAGGGGGACAGGACTCTGGAAACACCATATATTTT
TRBJ1-1 | - | - | TRBV10-3 | CAISAGLMNTEAFF | TGTGCCATCAGTGCGGGTCTGATGAACACTGAAGCTTTCTTT
TRBJ2-7 | - | once | TRBV5-5 | CASSFSLALGGYEQYF | TGTGCCAGCAGCTTTAGTCTGGCGTTGGGAGGCTACGAGCAGTACTTC
TRBJ2-7 | TRBD2 | - | TRBV6-2/TRBV6-3 | CASSPAAGGPSGEQYF | TGTGCCAGCAGCCCGGCAGCGGGGGGGCCGTCAGGCGAGCAGTACTTC
TRBJ2-5 | TRBD2 | - | TRBV7-2 | CASGTSGGAMVTQYF | TGTGCCAGCGGGACTAGCGGGGGGGCGATGGTGACCCAGTACTTC
TRBJ2-2 | TRBD1 | - | TRBV27 | CASKDRGRGGELFF | TGTGCCAGCAAAGACAGGGGGCGTGGTGGGGAGCTGTTTTTT
TRBJ2-2 | - | - | TRBV5-1 | CASSSGHRVSGELFF | TGCGCCAGCAGCTCGGGCCACAGGGTCTCCGGGGAGCTGTTTTTT